This passage covers 12 T cell receptor beta chains from one sample sequenced in a study of shared clonotypes between healthy human individuals. Assay: immunoSEQ multiplex PCR; the TCRdb copy retains only in-frame clones and omits some. The repertoire has about 960,000 clones, approximately 76% of them found once; the top ten carry about 1.5%. The specimen was memory CD4+ T cells sorted from blood. Subset described: CD45RA-negative fraction. The receptors derive from a man aged 18 to 29 in good health.

The sample holds a few counts of this clone. Within the sample, other DNA sequences also encode this same CDR3. The V call is TRBV7-3, the J call TRBJ1-1; D gene ambiguous. V was cut by 1 base and J by 2 bases, with 8 bases left in between. The CDR3 extends over 14 amino acids. Germline V gene data show CDR1 as SGHTA and CDR2 as FQGTGA. The CDR3 loop is CASSLNRGNTEAFF. CDR3 nucleotides: TGTGCCAGCAGCTTAAATCGGGGTAACACTGAAGCTTTCTTT.

In its sample, this clone was seen many times. This chain joins TRBV2 and TRBJ2-2; 9 positions agree with TRBD2. CDR3 length: 15 amino acids. The ends lost 7 bases at V and 6 bases at J; junction bases unmatched: 9. Germline CDR1 SNHLY, CDR2 FYNNEI. The CDR3 spells CASTTGLAMSGELFF. CDR3 nucleotide sequence: TGTGCCAGCACTACGGGACTAGCTATGTCCGGGGAGCTGTTTTTT.

The chain uses TRBV28 and TRBJ2-1, with 7 bases fitting TRBD2. CDR1 and CDR2 from the germline V gene are MDHEN and SYDVKM. The CDR3 length is 16 residues. V gave up 3 bases and J gave up 1 base; unmatched junction bases: 6. CDR3: CASSFGGINSYNEQFF. Written as DNA, the CDR3 is TGTGCCAGCAGTTTCGGGGGGATCAATTCCTACAATGAGCAGTTCTTC.

The V call is TRBV30, the J call TRBJ2-5; TRBD2 might be the D (7 bases). V was shortened by 0 bases and J by 2 bases, with 10 bases between the two germline ends. The germline CDR1 and CDR2 sequences are GTSNPN and SVGIG (reference sequence). This CDR3 is built from 14 residues. The CDR3 is CAWSVGGGQETQYF. In DNA, the CDR3 is TGTGCCTGGAGTGTAGGGGGGGGGCAAGAGACCCAGTACTTC.

The V gene is TRBV27, the J gene TRBJ1-1; D is undetermined. The V gene lost 2 bases and the J gene lost 4 bases, with 11 bases spanning the gap. The CDR3 consists of 14 residues. Looked up from germline, CDR1 is MNHEY and CDR2 is SMNVEV (reference sequence). CDR3 protein: CASSLRFWGTEAFF. CDR3 coding DNA: TGTGCCAGCAGTTTACGCTTCTGGGGCACTGAAGCTTTCTTT.

This chain joins TRBV9 and TRBJ2-5; 8 bases match TRBD2. The V gene's germline CDR1 is SGDLS and CDR2 YYNGEE. The CDR3 loop spans 15 amino acids. With V trimmed by 0 bases and J by 6 bases, 7 bases remained unmatched. The chain's CDR3 is CASSVGSGGRKTQYF. CDR3 nucleotide sequence: TGTGCCAGCAGCGTAGGAAGCGGGGGTAGAAAGACCCAGTACTTC.

The chain carries TRBV27 and TRBJ2-5; maybe TRBD1 (6 bases). The V gene lost 5 bases and the J gene lost 4 bases, with 14 bases spanning the gap. The CDR3 extends over 14 amino acids. CDR1 is MNHEY, CDR2 SMNVEV, per germline (reference sequence). The CDR3 loop reads CASSLNRVRETQYF. The CDR3 coding sequence is TGTGCCAGCAGTCTCAACAGGGTGCGAGAGACCCAGTACTTC.

The chain uses TRBV18 and TRBJ1-2, with D possibly matching TRBD1 (5 bases). The CDR3 consists of 14 residues. The germline gives CDR1 KGHSH, CDR2 LQKENI. Deletions cut 6 bases from V and 2 bases from J, with 13 bases between. The CDR3 coding sequence is TGTGCCAGCTCTAATAGAGAGGGGAACTATGGCTACACCTTC. Protein: CASSNREGNYGYTF.

This chain uses TRBV7-3 with TRBJ2-5; D tentatively reads TRBD1 or TRBD2 (5 bases each). Trimming removed 3 bases from V and 2 bases from J, with 7 bases in between. This CDR3 region has 13 residues. Germline V gives CDR1 SGHTA, CDR2 FQGTGA. The CDR3 reads CASSLGDQETQYF. The CDR3 DNA follows: TGTGCCAGCAGCTTGGGGGATCAAGAGACCCAGTACTTC.

The rearrangement joins TRBV5-1 to TRBJ2-3, with D perhaps given as TRBD1 or TRBD2 (5 bases each). The V and J ends lost 4 bases and 1 base respectively, with 10 bases between them. The length of the CDR3 is 14 residues. Germline-derived CDR1 and CDR2 are SGHRS and YFSETQ. CDR3 bases: TGCGCCAGCAGCAGGGACGGGCGCACAGATACGCAGTATTTT. Translated, it gives CASSRDGRTDTQYF.

This clone was found many times. The chain has TRBV2 and TRBJ2-1; 8 bases agree with TRBD2. The germline V gene has CDR1 SNHLY and CDR2 FYNNEI. The length of the CDR3 is 15 residues. After removal of 2 bases from V and 6 bases from J, the junction contained 6 bases not matched to a gene. This CDR3 reads CASSEHGGAVNEQFF. Written as DNA, the CDR3 is TGTGCCAGCAGTGAACACGGGGGGGCGGTCAATGAGCAGTTCTTC.

The rearrangement links TRBV15 to TRBJ2-5, with 9 nucleotides matching TRBD1. With V trimmed by 3 bases and J by 2 bases, 7 bases remained unmatched. CDR3 length equals 16 residues. CDR1 is LNHNV, CDR2 YYDKDF, per germline (reference sequence). The CDR3 loop is CATSSRTGGLQETQYF. The CDR3 coding sequence is TGTGCCACCAGCAGCAGAACAGGGGGCCTTCAAGAGACCCAGTACTTC.